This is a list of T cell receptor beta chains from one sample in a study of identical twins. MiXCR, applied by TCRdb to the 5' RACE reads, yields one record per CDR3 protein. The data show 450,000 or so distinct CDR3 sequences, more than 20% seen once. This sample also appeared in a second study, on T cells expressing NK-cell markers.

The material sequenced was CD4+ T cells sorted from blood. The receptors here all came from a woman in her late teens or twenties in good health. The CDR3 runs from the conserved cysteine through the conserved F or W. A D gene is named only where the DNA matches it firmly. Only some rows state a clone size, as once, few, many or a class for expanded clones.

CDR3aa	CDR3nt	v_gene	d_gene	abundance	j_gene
CASSREAGLGNEQFF	TGTGCCAGCAGCCGGGAGGCAGGCTTGGGTAATGAGCAGTTCTTC	TRBV7-9	TRBD2	-	TRBJ2-1
CASSQPRDLYNEQFF	TGTGCCAGCAGCCAACCCCGGGACCTATACAATGAGCAGTTCTTC	TRBV3-1	-	few	TRBJ2-1
CASTKTYLAGGTYEQYF	TGTGCCAGCACCAAAACTTATCTAGCGGGAGGGACCTACGAGCAGTACTTC	TRBV6-1	TRBD2	few	TRBJ2-7
CASSLPGRNTGELFF	TGTGCCAGCAGCTTACCGGGGCGGAACACCGGGGAGCTGTTTTTT	TRBV7-6	-	-	TRBJ2-2
CASSITGSTEAFF	TGTGCCAGCAGTATTACAGGGAGCACTGAAGCTTTCTTT	TRBV12-3/TRBV12-4	-	few	TRBJ1-1
CSAPRQGDEQYF	TGCAGTGCTCCCCGACAGGGGGACGAGCAGTACTTC	TRBV20-1	TRBD1	-	TRBJ2-7
CASSLRTGTPDTQYF	TGTGCCAGCAGCCTAAGGACAGGCACGCCAGATACGCAGTATTTT	TRBV7-2	TRBD1	few	TRBJ2-3
CSAPGQSSYNEQFF	TGCAGTGCTCCTGGACAGAGCTCCTACAATGAGCAGTTCTTC	TRBV20-1	-	-	TRBJ2-1
CASSRRLGQGYNEQFF	TGTGCCAGCAGCCGAAGGTTGGGACAGGGATACAATGAGCAGTTCTTC	TRBV2	TRBD1	-	TRBJ2-1
CSARGPNNEKLFF	TGCAGTGCTAGAGGACCGAATAATGAAAAACTGTTTTTT	TRBV20-1	-	few	TRBJ1-4
CASRRDRDYGYTF	TGTGCCAGCAGGCGGGACAGGGACTATGGCTACACCTTC	TRBV2	TRBD1	-	TRBJ1-2
CASSDRGGRTDTQYF	TGTGCCAGCAGTGACAGGGGGGGCCGCACAGATACGCAGTATTTT	TRBV6-4	-	-	TRBJ2-3
CASSVYAGQESEQFF	TGTGCCAGCAGCGTGTATGCGGGGCAGGAATCTGAGCAGTTCTTC	TRBV9	-	few	TRBJ2-1
CASSLSKLSSYNEQFF	TGCGCCAGCAGCTTGTCGAAACTGAGCTCCTACAATGAGCAGTTCTTC	TRBV5-1	-	few	TRBJ2-1
CSVGVGHGYTF	TGCAGCGTTGGGGTGGGGCATGGCTACACCTTC	TRBV29-1	-	few	TRBJ1-2
CASSPAGQGAAEQYF	TGTGCCAGCAGCCCTGCGGGACAGGGGGCAGCGGAGCAGTACTTC	TRBV3-1	TRBD1	-	TRBJ2-7
CASTLLQGATGELFF	TGCGCCAGCACCCTTTTACAGGGGGCAACCGGGGAGCTGTTTTTT	TRBV5-1	TRBD1	-	TRBJ2-2
CASSPNMVGVGEAFF	TGTGCCAGCAGCCCCAACATGGTAGGGGTAGGTGAAGCTTTCTTT	TRBV7-2	-	-	TRBJ1-1
CAISESNPNQPQHF	TGTGCCATCAGTGAGTCGAACCCGAATCAGCCCCAGCATTTT	TRBV10-3	-	-	TRBJ1-5
CASSGGVPYNEQFF	TGTGCCAGCAGCGGCGGGGTCCCCTACAATGAGCAGTTCTTC	TRBV5-5	-	-	TRBJ2-1
CASSNSGIEQFF	TGTGCCAGCAGCAATAGCGGGATTGAGCAGTTCTTC	TRBV7-9	TRBD2	-	TRBJ2-1
CASSGVRAGGQETQYF	TGCGCCAGCAGTGGGGTCCGAGCGGGGGGCCAAGAGACCCAGTACTTC	TRBV10-2	TRBD2	few	TRBJ2-5
CASTRELNTEAFF	TGTGCCAGCACAAGGGAGCTGAACACTGAAGCTTTCTTT	TRBV2	-	-	TRBJ1-1
CASSQDWSTGANVLTF	TGCGCCAGCAGCCAAGATTGGTCCACTGGGGCCAACGTCCTGACTTTC	TRBV4-3	-	few	TRBJ2-6
CSARSKNTEAFF	TGCAGTGCTAGGTCTAAGAACACTGAAGCTTTCTTT	TRBV20-1	-	-	TRBJ1-1
CASSRSGQETQYF	TGCGCCAGCAGCCGCTCCGGACAAGAGACCCAGTACTTC	TRBV3-1	-	many	TRBJ2-5
CASSLVGVRDEQYF	TGCGCCAGCAGCTTGGTTGGAGTTCGGGACGAGCAGTACTTC	TRBV5-1	-	-	TRBJ2-7
CASSLLPAGSSQFF	TGTGCCAGCAGCTTACTCCCAGCGGGATCGTCGCAGTTCTTC	TRBV11-2	TRBD2	few	TRBJ2-1